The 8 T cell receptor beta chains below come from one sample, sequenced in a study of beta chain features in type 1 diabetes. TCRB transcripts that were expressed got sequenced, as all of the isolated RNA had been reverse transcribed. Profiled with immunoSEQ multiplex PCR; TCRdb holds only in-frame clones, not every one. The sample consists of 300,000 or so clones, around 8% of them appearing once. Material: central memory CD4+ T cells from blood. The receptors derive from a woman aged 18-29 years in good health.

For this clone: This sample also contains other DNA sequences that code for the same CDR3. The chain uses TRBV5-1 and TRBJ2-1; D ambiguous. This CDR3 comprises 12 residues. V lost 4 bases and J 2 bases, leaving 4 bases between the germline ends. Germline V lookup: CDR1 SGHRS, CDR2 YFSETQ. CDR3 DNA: TGCGCCAGCAGCCCCACCTACAATGAGCAGTTCTTC. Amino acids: CASSPTYNEQFF.

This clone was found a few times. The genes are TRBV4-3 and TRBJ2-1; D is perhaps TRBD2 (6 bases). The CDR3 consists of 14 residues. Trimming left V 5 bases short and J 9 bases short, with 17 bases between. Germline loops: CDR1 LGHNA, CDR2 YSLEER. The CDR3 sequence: CASSGRDIGGEQFF. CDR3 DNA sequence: TGCGCCAGCAGCGGGCGGGATATCGGTGGTGAGCAGTTCTTC.

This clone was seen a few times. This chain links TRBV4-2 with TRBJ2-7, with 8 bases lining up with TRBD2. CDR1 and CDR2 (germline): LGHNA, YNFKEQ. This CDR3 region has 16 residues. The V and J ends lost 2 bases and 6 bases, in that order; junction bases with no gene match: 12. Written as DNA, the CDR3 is TGTGCCAGCAGCCAAATGGAAGTAGCGGGAACGGGCGAGCAGTACTTC. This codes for CASSQMEVAGTGEQYF.

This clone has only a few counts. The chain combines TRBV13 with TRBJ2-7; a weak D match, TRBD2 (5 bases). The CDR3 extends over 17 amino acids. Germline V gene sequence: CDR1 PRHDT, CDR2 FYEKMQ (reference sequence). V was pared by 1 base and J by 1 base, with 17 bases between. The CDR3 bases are TGTGCCAGCAGCTTAGACCCCCGAGGGCTAGGTTCCTACGAGCAGTACTTC. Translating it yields CASSLDPRGLGSYEQYF.

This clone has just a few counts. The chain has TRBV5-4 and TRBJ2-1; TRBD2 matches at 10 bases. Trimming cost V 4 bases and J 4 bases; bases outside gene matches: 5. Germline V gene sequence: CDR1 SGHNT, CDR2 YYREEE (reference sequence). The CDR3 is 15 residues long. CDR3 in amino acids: CASSRTGLAYNEQFF. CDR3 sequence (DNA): TGTGCCAGCAGCAGGACGGGACTAGCGTACAATGAGCAGTTCTTC.

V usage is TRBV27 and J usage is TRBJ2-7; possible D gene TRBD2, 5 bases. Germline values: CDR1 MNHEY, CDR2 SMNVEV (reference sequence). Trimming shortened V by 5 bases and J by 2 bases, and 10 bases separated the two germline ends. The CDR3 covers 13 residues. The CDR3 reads CASSRREAYEQYF. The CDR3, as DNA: TGTGCCAGCAGTCGCCGGGAAGCCTACGAGCAGTACTTC.

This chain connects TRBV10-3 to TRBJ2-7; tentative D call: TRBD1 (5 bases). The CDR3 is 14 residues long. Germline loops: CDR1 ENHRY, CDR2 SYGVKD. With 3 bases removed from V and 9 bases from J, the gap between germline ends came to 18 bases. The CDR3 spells CAISDSAAGKAQYF. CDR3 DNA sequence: TGTGCCATCAGTGATTCTGCTGCAGGGAAGGCGCAGTACTTC.

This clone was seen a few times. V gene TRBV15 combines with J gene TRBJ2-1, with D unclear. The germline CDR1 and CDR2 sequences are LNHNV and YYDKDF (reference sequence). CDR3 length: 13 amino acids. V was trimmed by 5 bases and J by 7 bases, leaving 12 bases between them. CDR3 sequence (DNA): TGTGCCACCAGCGACCACATGGGTAATGAGCAGTTCTTC. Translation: CATSDHMGNEQFF.